The entry below gives a single T cell receptor (beta chain) sequence along with its context. Its antigen is undetermined. The source of the sample is a study of T cell responses to AZD1222 COVID-19 vaccine. CDR1 and CDR2 (germline): SGHTA, FQGTGA. The ends lost 5 bases at V and 12 bases at J; junction bases unmatched: 17. The CDR3 loop spans 16 amino acids. Points from the study as a whole: Clonal diversity may have been underestimated in mostly white British donors.

Sequencing used immunoSEQ multiplex PCR; TCRdb keeps in-frame clones, though not all of them. The table has some 130,000 clones, 90% to 95% seen once. This TCR derives from an adult who received the AZD1222 COVID-19 vaccine. J is TRBJ2-1 and V is TRBV7-3, with 9 positions matching TRBD1. The starting material was peripheral blood, obtained 28 days after the second AZD1222 dose. DNA of the CDR3: TGTGCCAGCAGCACCGGGGACAGGGACCTAAAACAGGGGCAGTTCTTC. Its protein product is CASSTGDRDLKQGQFF.